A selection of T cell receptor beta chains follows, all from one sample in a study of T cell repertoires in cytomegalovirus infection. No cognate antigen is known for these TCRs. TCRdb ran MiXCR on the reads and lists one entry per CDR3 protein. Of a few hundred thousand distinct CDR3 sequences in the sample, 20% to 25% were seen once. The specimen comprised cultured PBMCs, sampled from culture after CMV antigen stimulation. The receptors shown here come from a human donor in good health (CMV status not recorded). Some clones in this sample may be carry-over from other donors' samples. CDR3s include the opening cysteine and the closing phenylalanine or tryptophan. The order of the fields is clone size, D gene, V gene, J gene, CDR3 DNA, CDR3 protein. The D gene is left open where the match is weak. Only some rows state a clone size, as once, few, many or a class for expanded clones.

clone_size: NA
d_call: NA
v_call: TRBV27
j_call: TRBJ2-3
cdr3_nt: TGTGCCAGCAGCCCCAGGGAGTGGAATACGCAGTATTTT
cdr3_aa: CASSPREWNTQYF

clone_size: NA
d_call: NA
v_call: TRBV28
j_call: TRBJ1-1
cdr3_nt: TGTGCCAGCAGTTCCCTTCTGGACACTGAAGCTTTCTTT
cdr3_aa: CASSSLLDTEAFF

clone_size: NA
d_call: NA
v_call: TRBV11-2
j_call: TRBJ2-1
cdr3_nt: TGTGCCAGCACCGCCGGGACCACCTTAAGTGAGCAGTTCTTC
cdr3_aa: CASTAGTTLSEQFF

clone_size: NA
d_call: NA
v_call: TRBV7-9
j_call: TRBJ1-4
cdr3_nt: TGTGCCAGCACGGGGGGAGCCCAATATGAAAAACTGTTTTTT
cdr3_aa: CASTGGAQYEKLFF

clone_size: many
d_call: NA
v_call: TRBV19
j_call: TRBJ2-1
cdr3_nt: TGTGCCAGTAGTATTGGGAGCTCCTACAATGAGCAGTTCTTC
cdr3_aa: CASSIGSSYNEQFF

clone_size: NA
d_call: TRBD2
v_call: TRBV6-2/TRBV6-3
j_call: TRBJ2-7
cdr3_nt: TGTGCCAGCAGCCCAACTAGCGGGAGCTACGAGCAGTACTTC
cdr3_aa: CASSPTSGSYEQYF

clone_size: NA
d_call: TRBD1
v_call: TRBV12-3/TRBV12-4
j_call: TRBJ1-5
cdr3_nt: TGTGCCAGCAGCCAAGACAGGGTGCAGAACTGGGACGCCAATCAGCCCCAGCATTTT
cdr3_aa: CASSQDRVQNWDANQPQHF

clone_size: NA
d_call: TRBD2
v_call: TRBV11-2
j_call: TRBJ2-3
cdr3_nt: TGTGCCAGCAGCTTAGGGACACAGGGACTAGCAAAAACGCAGTATTTT
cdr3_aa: CASSLGTQGLAKTQYF

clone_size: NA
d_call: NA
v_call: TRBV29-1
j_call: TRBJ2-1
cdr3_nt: TGCAGCGCCCTAAAGACTATTCTCTCCTACAATGAGCAGTTCTTC
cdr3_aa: CSALKTILSYNEQFF

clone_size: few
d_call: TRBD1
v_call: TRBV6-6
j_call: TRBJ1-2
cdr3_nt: TGTGCCAGCAGGTTGGGACAGGGCCGTCCACTAACTAACTATGGCTACACCTTC
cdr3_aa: CASRLGQGRPLTNYGYTF

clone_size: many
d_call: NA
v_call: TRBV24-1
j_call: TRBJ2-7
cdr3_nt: TGTGCCACCAGTGATCCCGGGACCCCTGAGGAGCAGTACTTC
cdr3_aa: CATSDPGTPEEQYF

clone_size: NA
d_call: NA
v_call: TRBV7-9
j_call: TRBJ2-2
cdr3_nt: TGTGCCAGCAGCTTAGTCCGGCGCTCTGGGGAGCTGTTTTTT
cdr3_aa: CASSLVRRSGELFF

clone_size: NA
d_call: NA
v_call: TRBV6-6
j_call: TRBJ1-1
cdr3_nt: TGTGCCAGCTTTGAGGGGGAAGCTTTCTTT
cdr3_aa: CASFEGEAFF

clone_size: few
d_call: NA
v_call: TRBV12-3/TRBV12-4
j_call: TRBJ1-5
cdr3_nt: TGTGCCAGCAGTTTCAAGGGAAGTCAGCCCCAGCATTTT
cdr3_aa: CASSFKGSQPQHF

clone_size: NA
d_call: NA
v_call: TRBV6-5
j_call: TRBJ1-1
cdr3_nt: TGTGCCAGCAGTTATGAAGGACTCCCTATGAACACTGAAGCTTTCTTT
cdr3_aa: CASSYEGLPMNTEAFF

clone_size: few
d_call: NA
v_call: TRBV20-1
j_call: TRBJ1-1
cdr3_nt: TGCAGTGCCCATGGCTCGAACGGGAACACTGAAGCTTTCTTT
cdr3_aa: CSAHGSNGNTEAFF

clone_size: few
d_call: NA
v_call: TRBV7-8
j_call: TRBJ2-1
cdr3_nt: TGTGCCAGCAGCTCGCCCAACAATGAGCAGTTCTTC
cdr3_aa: CASSSPNNEQFF

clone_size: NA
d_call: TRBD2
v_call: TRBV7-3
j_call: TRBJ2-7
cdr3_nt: TGTGCCAGCGGTGTGACTAGCGGGACCGAGCAGTACTTC
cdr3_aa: CASGVTSGTEQYF

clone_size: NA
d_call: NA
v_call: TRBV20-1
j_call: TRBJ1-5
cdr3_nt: TGCAGTGCTAGACCTGGGACAAGGAATCAGCCCCAGCATTTT
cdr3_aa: CSARPGTRNQPQHF

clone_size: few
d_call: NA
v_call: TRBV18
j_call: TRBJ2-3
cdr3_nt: TGTGCCAGCTCACCAGGGACATTCCAGACTAGCACAGATACGCAGTATTTT
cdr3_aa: CASSPGTFQTSTDTQYF

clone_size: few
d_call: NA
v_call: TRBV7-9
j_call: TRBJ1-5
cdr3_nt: TGTGCCAGCACCCCCCTGGGTGGAAATAGCAATCAGCCCCAGCATTTT
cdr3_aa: CASTPLGGNSNQPQHF

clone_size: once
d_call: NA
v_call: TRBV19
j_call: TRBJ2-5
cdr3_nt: TGTGCCAGTAGTCCCGCGCCTAAAGAGACCCAGTACTTC
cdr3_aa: CASSPAPKETQYF

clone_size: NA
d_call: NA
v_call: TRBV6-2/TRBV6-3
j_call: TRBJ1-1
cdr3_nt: TGTGCCAGCAGTTACTCGACCGGACGACATGAAGCTTTCTTT
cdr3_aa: CASSYSTGRHEAFF

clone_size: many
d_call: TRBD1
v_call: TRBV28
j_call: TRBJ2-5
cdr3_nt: TGTGCCAGCAGTACCGGGACAGGGTCAGGTGAGACCCAGTACTTC
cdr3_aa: CASSTGTGSGETQYF

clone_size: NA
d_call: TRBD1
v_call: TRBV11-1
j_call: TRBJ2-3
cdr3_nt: TGTGCCAGCAGCTTTGGGCCCGGACAGGGGGGTACAGATACGCAGTATTTT
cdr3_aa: CASSFGPGQGGTDTQYF

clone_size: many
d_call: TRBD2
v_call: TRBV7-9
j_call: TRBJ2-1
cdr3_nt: TGTGCCAGCAGCGCCCCCCTAGCGGGAGCGAATGAGCAGTTCTTC
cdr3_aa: CASSAPLAGANEQFF

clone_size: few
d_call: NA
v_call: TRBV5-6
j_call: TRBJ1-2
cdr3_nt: TGTGCCACTAATAGGCGATTCGGGGGCTACACCTTC
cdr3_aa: CATNRRFGGYTF

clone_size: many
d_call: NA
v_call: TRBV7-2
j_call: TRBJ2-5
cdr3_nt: TGTGCCAGCAGCCCATACAGTGCGGCACAAAGGCACCAGTACTTC
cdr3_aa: CASSPYSAAQRHQYF

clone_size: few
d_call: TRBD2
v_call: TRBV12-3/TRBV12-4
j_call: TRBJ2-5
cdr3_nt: TGTGCCAGCAGTACTAGCGGTGGAGGAGAGACCCAGTACTTC
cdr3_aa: CASSTSGGGETQYF

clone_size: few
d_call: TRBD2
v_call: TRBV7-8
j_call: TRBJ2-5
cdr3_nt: TGTGCCAGCAGCCCCCCGGGTCTAGCGGGAGTGGAGACCCAGTACTTC
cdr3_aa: CASSPPGLAGVETQYF

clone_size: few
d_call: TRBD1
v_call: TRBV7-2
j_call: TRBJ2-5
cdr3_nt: TGTGCCAGCAGCTCCAGGGGGCCTCAAGAGACCCAGTACTTC
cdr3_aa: CASSSRGPQETQYF